The next 30 T cell receptor beta chains were all read from a single sample in a study of shared clonotypes between healthy human individuals. Clones were read by immunoSEQ multiplex PCR, and TCRdb kept only the in-frame ones, dropping some. The sample holds hundreds of thousands of clones; around two thirds are singletons and the top ten take more than 1.5%. Sequences were obtained from memory CD4+ T cells sorted from blood. The subset was: CD45RA-negative fraction. These TCRs come from a woman aged 25 to 39 in good health.

This clone appeared once. V and J are TRBV28 and TRBJ2-3; 8 bases fit TRBD2. This CDR3 spans 18 amino acids. V lost 2 bases to trimming and J lost 3 bases; unmatched junction nucleotides: 13. Germline assignment: CDR1 MDHEN and CDR2 SYDVKM. The CDR3, as DNA: TGTGCCAGCAGTTTACGGGGAGTTAGCGGGGAGGGTACAGATACGCAGTATTTT. It specifies CASSLRGVSGEGTDTQYF. Using reference TRBV28 and TRBJ2-3 for the parts outside the CDR3, the full variable domain is DVKVTQSSRYLVKRTGEKVFLECVQDMDHENMFWYRQDPGLGLRLIYFSYDVKMKEKGDIPEGYSVSREKKERFSLILESASTNQTSMYLCASSLRGVSGEGTDTQYFGPGTRLTVL.

The chain uses TRBV11-2 and TRBJ1-1; no firm D call. The length of the CDR3 is 13 residues. Germline-derived CDR1 and CDR2 are SGHAT and FQNNGV. V lost 1 base to trimming and J lost 10 bases, with 13 bases between them. The CDR3 bases are TGTGCCAGCAGCTTAGGGGCCCGGGTTGGAGCTTTCTTT. It is translated as CASSLGARVGAFF. Together with reference TRBV11-2 and TRBJ1-1, the CDR3 gives the full variable domain: EAGVAQSPRYKIIEKRQSVAFWCNPISGHATLYWYQQILGQGPKLLIQFQNNGVVDDSQLPKDRFSAERLKGVDSTLKIQPAKLEDSAVYLCASSLGARVGAFFGQGTRLTVV.

V is TRBV30 and J is TRBJ1-4; D not resolved. Germline V lookup: CDR1 GTSNPN, CDR2 SVGIG (reference sequence). CDR3 length equals 15 residues. V was clipped by 1 base and J by 7 bases, with 16 bases between them. CDR3: CAWSDTGIQTEKLFF. In DNA form, the CDR3 reads TGTGCCTGGAGTGACACGGGAATCCAGACTGAAAAACTGTTTTTT.

The chain links TRBV18 to TRBJ2-1; TRBD2 matches 14 bases. V dropped 0 bases and J dropped 9; count of bases not matched to a gene: 10. Germline-derived CDR1 and CDR2 are KGHSH and LQKENI. The CDR3 has 18 residues. The chain's CDR3 is CASSPPVAGLAGAGEQFF. In DNA, the CDR3 is TGTGCCAGCTCACCACCGGTGGCGGGACTAGCGGGAGCTGGTGAGCAGTTCTTC.

The chain couples TRBV19 to TRBJ2-1, with 9 bases lining up with TRBD1. V lost 4 bases and J lost 2; bases outside the gene matches: 0. This CDR3 region has 14 residues. Per the germline V gene, CDR1 is LNHDA and CDR2 is SQIVND (reference sequence). The CDR3 spells CASSRTGAYNEQFF. As DNA, the CDR3 is TGTGCCAGTAGTAGGACAGGGGCCTACAATGAGCAGTTCTTC.

The chain uses TRBV11-2 and TRBJ2-5; TRBD2 is a possible D gene (6 bases). The CDR3 sequence is 14 residues long. The V end was cut by 7 bases, the J end by 2 bases, with 14 bases between. Germline V gives CDR1 SGHAT, CDR2 FQNNGV. The CDR3 coding sequence is TGTGCCAGCAAGGTCGGGACTCTTCAAGAGACCCAGTACTTC. Translated, it gives CASKVGTLQETQYF.

This chain connects TRBV28 to TRBJ1-2; 7 bases fit TRBD1. From germline, CDR1 is MDHEN and CDR2 SYDVKM. The CDR3 is made up of 14 amino acids. Trimming took 6 bases from V and 5 from J; bases not matched to a gene: 9. The CDR3 DNA is TGTGCCAGCAGACGTACGACAGGGCTTTATGGCTACACCTTC. It translates to CASRRTTGLYGYTF.

The rearrangement joins TRBV18 to TRBJ1-2; 9 bases are shared with TRBD1. CDR3 length equals 13 residues. Germline V gene sequence: CDR1 KGHSH, CDR2 LQKENI. Trimming at V came to 6 bases and at J to 8 bases, leaving 7 bases not matched to a gene. This chain's CDR3 is CASSTDRGSGYTF. The CDR3 nucleotides are TGTGCCAGCTCCACGGACAGGGGCAGCGGCTACACCTTC.

For this clone: Additional DNA sequences in this sample encode the identical CDR3. This sequence joins TRBV7-7 and TRBJ2-5; possible D gene TRBD2, 5 bases. V lost 1 base and J lost 3, with 6 bases in between. Germline V gives CDR1 SSHAT, CDR2 FNYEAQ (reference sequence). The CDR3 is made up of 13 amino acids. The CDR3 sequence is CASSLGGKETQYF. CDR3 DNA: TGTGCCAGCAGCTTAGGAGGGAAAGAGACCCAGTACTTC.

This clone is a singleton in its sample. J is TRBJ1-2 and V is TRBV29-1; no clear D gene. Germline loops: CDR1 SQVTM, CDR2 ANQGSEA. Trimming shortened V by 7 bases and J by 0 bases, and 15 bases separated the two germline ends. The CDR3 consists of 14 residues. The CDR3 nucleotides are TGCAGCGCGCTGTTGAACCCTTCTAACTATGGCTACACCTTC. The encoded protein is CSALLNPSNYGYTF.

The chain employs TRBV4-1 and TRBJ1-2, with 7 bases matching TRBD1. Germline V lookup: CDR1 MGHRA, CDR2 YSYEKL. Trimming cost V 1 base and J 8 bases; bases outside gene matches: 16. The CDR3 is 17 amino acids. CDR3 sequence reads: CASSQGSLRTGGEGYTF. In DNA form, the CDR3 reads TGCGCCAGCAGCCAAGGGAGCCTCCGGACAGGAGGAGAGGGCTACACCTTC.

The gene calls are TRBV12-5 and TRBJ2-3; D not certain. This CDR3 is built from 13 residues. Deletions cut 1 base from V and 2 bases from J, with 4 bases between. Germline assignment: CDR1 LGHNT and CDR2 FRNRAP. For the CDR3, the DNA is TGTGCTAGTGGTTTGGGTTCCACAGATACGCAGTATTTT. This codes for CASGLGSTDTQYF.

CDR3 sequence (DNA): TGTGCCAGCAGTCAAGACAGGGTAGCTAACTATGGCTACACCTTC. This encodes CASSQDRVANYGYTF. The J gene is TRBJ1-2, the V gene TRBV6-1, with 7 bases identical to TRBD1. The germline CDR1 and CDR2 sequences are MNHNS and SASEGT. CDR3 length equals 15 residues. The J segment lost 0 bases and the V segment lost 5 bases, leaving 6 bases of the junction unmatched.

On this clone itself: The same CDR3 can be traced to other DNA sequences in this sample. The gene calls are TRBV28 and TRBJ2-1; D is undetermined. Trimming left V 5 bases short and J 6 bases short, with 11 bases between. Germline CDR1 and CDR2: MDHEN and SYDVKM. The CDR3 consists of 13 residues. CDR3: CASSTSVLNEQFF. CDR3 DNA sequence: TGTGCCAGCAGTACCTCGGTCCTCAATGAGCAGTTCTTC.

This chain links TRBV4-2 with TRBJ2-5; 7 bases fit TRBD2. CDR1 is LGHNA, CDR2 YNFKEQ, per germline. V was pared by 6 bases and J by 0 bases, with 10 bases of the junction left unmatched. The CDR3 is made up of 16 amino acids. The CDR3 reads CASSEGRGAYQETQYF. DNA of the CDR3: TGTGCCAGCAGTGAGGGGAGGGGAGCGTACCAAGAGACCCAGTACTTC.

This chain joins TRBV10-1 and TRBJ1-5; D call uncertain. Germline V gene lookup returns CDR1 WNHNN and CDR2 SYGVQD (reference sequence). The CDR3 contains 12 residues. V lost 2 bases, J lost 1 base, and 0 bases lay in between. The CDR3 bases are TGCGCCAGCAGTGAGAGCAATCAGCCCCAGCATTTT. This encodes CASSESNQPQHF.

Note on this clone: One end of the junction does not line up with germline, which may come from a read error. J is TRBJ2-7 and V is TRBV5-3, with TRBD1 matching over 8 bases. TRBV5-3 is flagged as an ORF with uncertain function. CDR3 length: 14 amino acids. The CDR3 spells CASSSRTGPYEQYF. The CDR3 region has the DNA TGTGCCAGCAGCTCCAGGACAGGGCCGTACGAGCAGTACTTC.

The V and J genes are TRBV4-1 and TRBJ1-1; the D gene is possibly TRBD1 (5 bases). Deletions cut 6 bases from V and 5 bases from J, with 19 bases between. Germline V lookup: CDR1 MGHRA, CDR2 YSYEKL. CDR3 size: 15 residues. As DNA, the CDR3 is TGCGCCAGCAGACAACGAGGGGCAGGGAAGACTGAAGCTTTCTTT. Protein product: CASRQRGAGKTEAFF.

The chain combines TRBV28 with TRBJ2-2, with a possible D match to TRBD2 (5 bases). CDR1 and CDR2 from the germline V gene are MDHEN and SYDVKM. The CDR3 spans 17 residues. Trimming took 1 base from V and 7 from J, leaving 19 bases between them. The CDR3 sequence: CASSLSPSLDYLGELFF. The CDR3 DNA follows: TGTGCCAGCAGTTTATCCCCTAGCCTAGACTATCTCGGGGAGCTGTTTTTT.

The V gene is TRBV15, the J gene TRBJ2-2; D is unclear. The CDR3 is 13 amino acids. Germline CDR1 reads LNHNV; CDR2 reads YYDKDF (reference sequence). V was shortened by 5 bases and J by 0 bases, with 4 bases between the two germline ends. The DNA for the CDR3 is TGTGCCACCAGCGCGGCGAACACCGGGGAGCTGTTTTTT. It codes for CATSAANTGELFF.

This clone has more than one count but fewer than ten. A read error may be the cause here, since a much bigger clone is one base away. V usage is TRBV11-2 and J usage is TRBJ2-1; 7 bases line up with TRBD2. The CDR3 totals 15 residues. The V gene end was trimmed by 5 bases and the J gene end by 0 bases; junction bases not matched to a gene: 4. Germline CDR1 is SGHAT and CDR2 is FQNNGV. CDR3 DNA: TGTGCCAGCAGCCGTCAGCGGGACTCCTACAATGAGCAGTTCTTC. Protein product: CASSRQRDSYNEQFF.

The chain uses TRBV9 and TRBJ2-2; D is ambiguous. Germline V gives CDR1 SGDLS, CDR2 YYNGEE. CDR3 length equals 16 residues. Trimming stripped 1 base from V and 1 base from J, with 11 bases between. CDR3 nucleotide sequence: TGTGCCAGCAGCGTAAAGAGGACGGGGAACACCGGGGAGCTGTTTTTT. Protein product: CASSVKRTGNTGELFF.

The genes are TRBV2 and TRBJ2-5; D is uncertain. The CDR3 is 14 residues long. CDR1 is SNHLY and CDR2 is FYNNEI in the germline V gene. V was shortened by 7 bases and J by 5 bases, with 17 bases between the two germline ends. CDR3 sequence: CASKRGSSPETQYF. CDR3 DNA sequence: TGTGCCAGCAAGCGTGGGTCGTCACCGGAGACCCAGTACTTC.

The rearrangement uses TRBV6-5 and TRBJ2-5; D unresolved. Germline V CDR1 and CDR2: MNHEY, SVGAGI. V gave up 0 bases and J gave up 7 bases, with 15 bases separating them. The CDR3 extends over 15 amino acids. CDR3 protein: CASSYSPDTLGTQYF. CDR3 in DNA: TGTGCCAGCAGTTACTCTCCTGACACCTTGGGGACCCAGTACTTC.

CDR3: CASSLRTRGGELFF. The CDR3 region has the DNA TGTGCCAGCAGCCTTCGAACCCGGGGCGGGGAGCTGTTTTTT. The chain combines TRBV4-2 with TRBJ2-2; D is perhaps TRBD2 (5 bases). CDR1 and CDR2 (germline): LGHNA, YNFKEQ. The CDR3 has 14 amino acids. Trimming cost V 4 bases and J 7 bases, with 13 bases left between them.

The chain is built from TRBV5-1 and TRBJ2-3, with D tentatively TRBD2 (6 bases). Germline loops: CDR1 SGHRS, CDR2 YFSETQ. CDR3 length equals 14 residues. V lost 2 bases, J lost 9 bases, and 16 bases lay in between. The CDR3 protein is CASSFGTATGTQYF. The CDR3 DNA reads TGCGCCAGCAGCTTCGGGACTGCCACGGGGACGCAGTATTTT.

This clone has just one count. The chain carries TRBV6-5 and TRBJ2-7; D is unclear. There are 13 residues in the CDR3. Germline-derived CDR1 and CDR2 are MNHEY and SVGAGI. The V gene lost 0 bases and the J gene lost 4 bases, with 7 bases spanning the gap. The CDR3 is CASSYSYDYEQYF. The CDR3 DNA sequence: TGTGCCAGCAGTTACTCGTACGATTACGAGCAGTACTTC.

V is TRBV6-1 and J is TRBJ2-7; D gene ambiguous. This CDR3 spans 12 amino acids. V lost 7 bases and J 3 bases, leaving 10 bases between the germline ends. Germline V gene lookup returns CDR1 MNHNS and CDR2 SASEGT. CDR3 loop: CASNPGIYEQYF. CDR3 in DNA: TGTGCCAGCAACCCGGGCATCTACGAGCAGTACTTC.

V gene TRBV7-7 combines with J gene TRBJ2-3, with D uncertain. Looked up from germline, CDR1 is SSHAT and CDR2 is FNYEAQ (reference sequence). V lost 5 bases and J lost 0, with 18 bases in between. The CDR3 has 17 residues. As DNA, the CDR3 is TGTGCCAGCAGCCGTATGCCGCCGACCACCAGCACAGATACGCAGTATTTT. This translates into CASSRMPPTTSTDTQYF.

The chain is built from TRBV10-3 and TRBJ1-6; 9 nucleotides align to TRBD1. CDR3 size: 14 residues. Trimming removed 4 bases from V and 10 bases from J; junction bases left unmatched: 5. The germline CDR1 and CDR2 sequences are ENHRY and SYGVKD. The CDR3 region is CAISGTGDRSPLHF. CDR3 DNA sequence: TGTGCCATCAGTGGGACAGGGGATAGATCACCCCTCCACTTT.